These T cell receptor beta chains were read from a single sample in a study of patients and donors after allogeneic stem cell transplantation. TCRdb passed the RT-PCR reads through MiXCR, listing each CDR3 protein once. The sample shows about 110,000 distinct CDR3 sequences, roughly 37% of them seen only once. Sequenced material: blood, either unsorted or a sorted T cell fraction (not recorded which). Receptors were obtained from a human donor who was either an allogeneic HSCT recipient or a stem cell or donor lymphocyte infusion donor (not recorded which). It is not recorded whose cells these are; they may come from a transplant donor. The CDR3 runs from the conserved cysteine through the conserved F or W. D genes are given only for firm matches. A row's size may be missing; if present it is once, few, many or a size class.

clone size: .; J gene: TRBJ2-1; V gene: TRBV7-3; D gene: .; CDR3 protein: CASSLRRYNEQFF; CDR3 DNA: TGTGCCAGCAGCTTAAGACGGTACAATGAGCAGTTCTTC
clone size: .; J gene: TRBJ2-1; V gene: TRBV4-3; D gene: .; CDR3 protein: CASSQEGRFNEQFF; CDR3 DNA: TGCGCCAGCAGCCAAGAGGGCCGGTTCAATGAGCAGTTCTTC
clone size: few; J gene: TRBJ1-5; V gene: TRBV4-1; D gene: TRBD1; CDR3 protein: CASSLTGLVNQPQHF; CDR3 DNA: TGCGCCAGCAGCTTGACAGGGTTGGTCAATCAGCCCCAGCATTTT
clone size: few; J gene: TRBJ2-3; V gene: TRBV20-1; D gene: .; CDR3 protein: CSANGESTDTQYF; CDR3 DNA: TGCAGTGCTAACGGCGAAAGCACAGATACGCAGTATTTT
clone size: few; J gene: TRBJ2-3; V gene: TRBV12-3/TRBV12-4; D gene: .; CDR3 protein: CASSPPRVPDTQYF; CDR3 DNA: TGTGCCAGCAGCCCCCCCAGGGTCCCAGATACGCAGTATTTT
clone size: .; J gene: TRBJ2-1; V gene: TRBV7-9; D gene: TRBD2; CDR3 protein: CASSFPGLAGAGNEQFF; CDR3 DNA: TGTGCCAGCAGCTTCCCGGGACTAGCGGGAGCGGGGAATGAGCAGTTCTTC
clone size: few; J gene: TRBJ1-3; V gene: TRBV7-2; D gene: .; CDR3 protein: CASSLGRAGNTIYF; CDR3 DNA: TGTGCCAGCAGCTTAGGGAGGGCTGGAAACACCATATATTTT
clone size: .; J gene: TRBJ2-4; V gene: TRBV28; D gene: TRBD1; CDR3 protein: CASIGDRVSGRENIQYF; CDR3 DNA: TGTGCCAGCATAGGGGACAGGGTATCCGGACGAGAGAACATTCAGTACTTC
clone size: .; J gene: TRBJ2-1; V gene: TRBV27; D gene: TRBD2; CDR3 protein: CASLSWTSGRHEQFF; CDR3 DNA: TGTGCCAGCCTATCATGGACTAGCGGGAGACATGAGCAGTTCTTC
clone size: .; J gene: TRBJ2-1; V gene: TRBV3-1; D gene: TRBD2; CDR3 protein: CASSQDPRVGTSSQFF; CDR3 DNA: TGTGCCAGCAGCCAAGATCCGCGGGTGGGGACTAGCTCTCAGTTCTTC
clone size: .; J gene: TRBJ2-2; V gene: TRBV6-2/TRBV6-3; D gene: .; CDR3 protein: CASSRTAQGNTGELFF; CDR3 DNA: TGTGCCAGCAGTCGTACGGCCCAGGGGAACACCGGGGAGCTGTTTTTT
clone size: .; J gene: TRBJ2-1; V gene: TRBV30; D gene: TRBD1; CDR3 protein: CAWNRGRTYNEQFF; CDR3 DNA: TGTGCCTGGAATAGGGGGCGAACCTACAATGAGCAGTTCTTC
clone size: .; J gene: TRBJ1-4; V gene: TRBV7-2; D gene: .; CDR3 protein: CASSLAAGKLFF; CDR3 DNA: TGTGCCAGCAGCTTAGCCGCGGGAAAACTGTTTTTT
clone size: .; J gene: TRBJ2-3; V gene: TRBV9; D gene: TRBD2; CDR3 protein: CASSETSGMTDTQYF; CDR3 DNA: TGTGCCAGCAGCGAGACTAGCGGGATGACAGATACGCAGTATTTT
clone size: once; J gene: TRBJ2-1; V gene: TRBV20-1; D gene: .; CDR3 protein: CSARAPGTNEQFF; CDR3 DNA: TGCAGTGCTAGAGCGCCTGGGACCAATGAGCAGTTCTTC
clone size: .; J gene: TRBJ1-1; V gene: TRBV18; D gene: .; CDR3 protein: CASSQRKGPNTEAFF; CDR3 DNA: TGTGCCAGCTCTCAGCGAAAAGGGCCGAACACTGAAGCTTTCTTT
clone size: few; J gene: TRBJ1-3; V gene: TRBV20-1; D gene: .; CDR3 protein: CSAGGGSGNTIYF; CDR3 DNA: TGCAGTGCGGGGGGTGGCTCTGGAAACACCATATATTTT